The clone carrying this TCR beta chain occurred a few times. Its antigen is unknown. The entry originates in a study of OX40 agonist ivuxolimab in advanced cancers. Study overall: Patients were given ivuxolimab, an antibody that agonizes OX40 (CD134).

Study observations and caveats: It was not determined which antigens were specifically recognized by the peripheral T cells that had undergone clonal expansion. Compared with others, partial responders at 0.1-3.0 mg/kg displayed clonal expansion among the lowest.

This CDR3 region has 14 residues. V shed 0 bases and J shed 5 bases, with 9 bases lying between them. Per the germline V gene, CDR1 is MGHRA and CDR2 is YSYEKL. Some clones are missing from TCRdb's copy, which holds only in-frame ones; the method was immunoSEQ multiplex PCR. The table includes 70,000 to 100,000 clones, about 90% detected once. The sequence derives from an adult with an advanced solid tumor such as melanoma, head and neck, liver or kidney cancer. The V call is TRBV4-1, the J call TRBJ2-3; D not resolved. The sequencing used CD4+ or CD8+ T cells sorted from blood, collected in a trial of the OX40 agonist ivuxolimab. Here the CDR3 reads CASSQDRPVDTQYF. The CDR3, as DNA: TGCGCCAGCAGCCAAGATCGCCCCGTAGATACGCAGTATTTT.